This paragraph reports one TCR beta chain. What it recognizes is unknown. After 5'RACE with constant-segment primers, TCR alpha and TCR beta cDNA libraries carrying sample barcodes and UMIs were obtained. TCRdb reprocessed the 5' RACE reads with MiXCR, giving one entry per CDR3 protein. The sample contains about 450,000 distinct CDR3 sequences, around a quarter of which appear only once. This sample stems from a study of T-cell memory formation after mild COVID-19. Background on the study: The two donors had largely donor-specific TCR clusters. Study findings and constraints: Second-wave clones that peaked on day 37 lacked confirmed SARS-CoV-2 specificity. Clones that contracted from day 15 to 85 had balanced CD4/CD8; later expanders were CD4+ biased.

The germline V gene has CDR1 SGHTA and CDR2 FQGNSA. The CDR3 spans 14 residues. V was trimmed by 3 bases and J by 3 bases, leaving 9 bases between them. What was sequenced was PBMCs or a T cell subset sorted from them (not recorded which). The chain has TRBV7-2 and TRBJ1-5; D remains ambiguous. This TCR derives from an adult woman who had mild COVID-19 (a few samples of this study predate the infection). Cell type and time point are not known. In nucleotides, the CDR3 is TGTGCCAGCAGCTTGGGCAGTCACAATCAGCCCCAGCATTTT. Protein sequence: CASSLGSHNQPQHF.